This TCR beta chain was sequenced in a study of blood T cell repertoires in COVID-19. CDR3 length: 10 amino acids. With 3 bases clipped from V and 10 bases from J, the junction kept 1 base outside the gene matches. Germline CDR1 is GTSNPN and CDR2 is SVGIG (reference sequence). TCRdb's copy holds only in-frame clones and misses some; the assay was immunoSEQ multiplex PCR. The data hold about 380,000 clones, with 70% to 85% observed a single time. This TCR was recovered from a human donor with acute or convalescent COVID-19. The donor label of this sample is uncertain. Sequencing was done on a sample of peripheral blood. V usage is TRBV30 and J usage is TRBJ2-3; 7 bases are shared with TRBD1. CDR3 sequence (DNA): TGTGCCTGGAGCAGGGGGTCGCAGTATTTT. Translation gives CAWSRGSQYF. The full variable domain, in which reference TRBV30 and TRBJ2-3 provide the parts outside the CDR3, is SQTIHQWPATLVQPVGSPLSLECTVEGTSNPNLYWYRQAAGRGLQLLFYSVGIGQISSEVPQNLSASRPQDRQFILSSKKLLLSDSGFYLCAWSRGSQYFGPGTRLTVL.